This T cell receptor beta chain emerged from a study of cytomegalovirus exposure and HLA in healthy donors. Study results and caveats: Productive status was seen about 87% or about 30% of the time for most TCR beta V segments in an earlier analysis. Altogether, about 160 TCR beta chains were recorded as cytomegalovirus-associated. Reportedly, cytomegalovirus status was diagnosed with high sensitivity and specificity.

The PCR used 60 Vbeta and 13 Jbeta primers. Sequencing used immunoSEQ multiplex PCR; TCRdb keeps in-frame clones, though not all of them. This sample has 77,000 or so clones, with around three quarters found just once. Turning to this clone: Antigen unknown.

The CDR3 runs to 13 residues. The V end lost 1 base, the J end lost 2 bases, and 5 bases lay between the germline ends. The V gene's germline CDR1 is SGHTA and CDR2 FQGNSA. The chain is built from TRBV7-2 and TRBJ1-2; D uncertain. This sequence was found in a woman between 40 and 50 years old in good health and CMV-seronegative. The material sequenced was PBMCs. CDR3: CASSLDTNYGYTF. The CDR3 DNA is TGTGCCAGCAGCTTAGACACAAACTATGGCTACACCTTC.